This T cell receptor beta chain was sequenced for a study of cytomegalovirus exposure and HLA in healthy donors. CDR3 size: 13 residues. Germline CDR1 MDHEN, CDR2 SYDVKM. The V gene lost 5 bases and the J gene lost 3 bases, with 11 bases spanning the gap. PCR primers comprised 60 Vbeta and 13 Jbeta primers. Libraries were prepared by immunoSEQ multiplex PCR; TCRdb keeps only in-frame clonotypes and omits some of them. The repertoire holds about 190,000 clones, with roughly 87% as singletons. The chain has TRBV28 and TRBJ2-7, with D possibly matching TRBD1 (6 bases). Sequencing was done on a sample of PBMCs. The receptor was isolated from a man in his fifties or sixties in good health and CMV-seronegative. CDR3 nucleotides: TGTGCCAGCAGTGGGGGCAGGGTCTACGAGCAGTACTTC. This translates into CASSGGRVYEQYF.